These 29 T cell receptor beta chains share one sample of origin, sequenced in a study of beta chain features in type 1 diabetes. Every isolated RNA sample was fully reverse transcribed, so sequencing captured expressed TCRB transcripts. Assay: immunoSEQ multiplex PCR; the TCRdb copy retains only in-frame clones and omits some. The data contain about 410,000 clones, approximately 14% of them seen just once; the ten biggest clones take up around 0.035%. Sequences were obtained from naive CD4+ T cells from blood. The receptors shown here come from a young man in good health.

This clone has a handful of counts. The rearrangement joins TRBV25-1 to TRBJ2-2; D may be TRBD1 (5 bases). The germline gives CDR1 MGHDK, CDR2 SYGVNS. Trimming took 6 bases from V and 6 from J, leaving 8 bases between them. There are 12 residues in the CDR3. The CDR3 region has the DNA TGTGCCAGCAGCTGGGGCCCCGGGGAGCTGTTTTTT. This encodes CASSWGPGELFF. The whole variable domain, remainder taken from reference TRBV25-1 and TRBJ2-2, is EADIYQTPRYLVIGTGKKITLECSQTMGHDKMYWYQQDPGMELHLIHYSYGVNSTEKGDLSSESTVSRIRTEHFPLTLESARPSHTSQYLCASSWGPGELFFGEGSRLTVL.

This clone was counted a few times. This chain links TRBV11-2 with TRBJ2-3; D is unclear. Trimming removed 2 bases from V and 5 bases from J, with 8 bases in between. CDR1 is SGHAT, CDR2 FQNNGV, per germline. CDR3 length: 13 residues. The CDR3: CASSLSPLDTQYF. The CDR3 DNA follows: TGTGCCAGCAGCTTATCCCCCTTAGATACGCAGTATTTT.

This clone turned up a few times. This chain links TRBV5-4 with TRBJ2-3; tentative D call: TRBD2 (6 bases). There are 15 residues in the CDR3. The germline V gene has CDR1 SGHNT and CDR2 YYREEE (reference sequence). V was trimmed by 0 bases and J by 1 base, leaving 9 bases between them. The CDR3 here is CASSLDQRGTDTQYF. The CDR3 bases are TGTGCCAGCAGCTTGGACCAGCGGGGCACAGATACGCAGTATTTT.

The chain carries TRBV5-6 and TRBJ1-5, with 7 nucleotides matching TRBD1. This CDR3 comprises 13 residues. Germline lookup yields CDR1 SGHDT and CDR2 YYEEEE. The junction had 6 bases not matched to a gene; V was cut back by 4 bases and J by 8 bases. The CDR3 is CASSVQGPEPQHF. The CDR3 DNA is TGTGCCAGCAGCGTACAGGGGCCGGAGCCCCAGCATTTT.

This clone was observed a few times. The chain combines TRBV18 with TRBJ2-3; D unresolved. Germline V gene data show CDR1 as KGHSH and CDR2 as LQKENI. Trimming shortened V by 3 bases and J by 7 bases, and 8 bases separated the two germline ends. The CDR3 spans 12 residues. The CDR3 is CASSPTENTQYF. CDR3 nucleotides: TGTGCCAGCTCACCGACGGAGAATACGCAGTATTTT.

The gene calls are TRBV7-9 and TRBJ2-4; D is uncertain. This CDR3 contains 14 residues. The germline V and J ends were trimmed by 3 bases and 7 bases, with 13 bases remaining between them. CDR1 is SEHNR, CDR2 FQNEAQ, per germline (reference sequence). Written as DNA, the CDR3 is TGTGCCAGCAGCTTGGGAACTGATAGGAACATTCAGTACTTC. This codes for CASSLGTDRNIQYF.

V gene TRBV5-4 combines with J gene TRBJ2-5; D is possibly TRBD1 (6 bases). The CDR3 consists of 15 residues. V was cut by 4 bases and J by 1 base, with 14 bases left in between. Germline V gives CDR1 SGHNT, CDR2 YYREEE (reference sequence). The CDR3 DNA follows: TGTGCCAGCAGCGGTAACGACAGGTTCCAAGAGACCCAGTACTTC. It is translated as CASSGNDRFQETQYF. Full variable domain (outside the CDR3, taken from reference TRBV5-4 and TRBJ2-5): ETGVTQSPTHLIKTRGQQVTLRCSSQSGHNTVSWYQQALGQGPQFIFQYYREEENGRGNFPPRFSGLQFPNYSSELNVNALELDDSALYLCASSGNDRFQETQYFGPGTRLLVL.

This clone has a handful of counts. The chain uses TRBV9 and TRBJ2-1; D gene uncertain. V dropped 2 bases and J dropped 4 bases, with 7 bases sitting between them. CDR1 and CDR2 (germline): SGDLS, YYNGEE. CDR3 length: 13 amino acids. CDR3 region: CASSVHNYNEQFF. CDR3 nucleotide sequence: TGTGCCAGCAGCGTGCACAATTACAATGAGCAGTTCTTC.

The chain uses TRBV5-4 and TRBJ2-3; D ambiguous. Per germline, CDR1 SGHNT and CDR2 YYREEE (reference sequence). The CDR3 has 15 residues. V was shortened by 4 bases and J by 2 bases, with 14 bases between the two germline ends. CDR3 coding DNA: TGTGCCAGCAGCCGAGACGCAAGTTCCACAGATACGCAGTATTTT. This encodes CASSRDASSTDTQYF.

The chain joins TRBV2 to TRBJ2-3; D unresolved. V was cut by 11 bases and J by 0 bases, with 18 bases left in between. Germline V gives CDR1 SNHLY, CDR2 FYNNEI. CDR3 length: 15 residues. The CDR3, as DNA: TGTGCCTCCGCGGCGCGCAGGACGAGCACAGATACGCAGTATTTT. This encodes CASAARRTSTDTQYF. The variable domain in full, with the rest retrieved from reference TRBV2 and TRBJ2-3, is EPEVTQTPSHQVTQMGQEVILRCVPISNHLYFYWYRQILGQKVEFLVSFYNNEISEKSEIFDDQFSVERPDGSNFTLKIRSTKLEDSAMYFCASAARRTSTDTQYFGPGTRLTVL.

V usage is TRBV4-3 and J usage is TRBJ2-1; no firm D call. V was shortened by 1 base and J by 8 bases, with 12 bases between the two germline ends. The CDR3 has 14 amino acids. Germline CDR1 LGHNA, CDR2 YSLEER. Here the CDR3 DNA reads TGCGCCAGCAGCCAAGGATGGAAGGCCGATGAGCAGTTCTTC. Amino acids: CASSQGWKADEQFF.

The chain carries TRBV27 and TRBJ1-2; 8 bases map to TRBD1. CDR1 is MNHEY, CDR2 SMNVEV, per germline (reference sequence). The CDR3 spans 13 residues. V shed 5 bases and J 6 bases; nucleotides not matched to a gene: 5. CDR3 in amino acids: CASSPRQGNGYTF. The CDR3 region has the DNA TGTGCCAGCAGTCCAAGACAGGGGAATGGCTACACCTTC.

The chain links TRBV18 to TRBJ1-1; D remains unclear. There are 15 residues in the CDR3. Germline lookup yields CDR1 KGHSH and CDR2 LQKENI. With 2 bases removed from V and 2 bases from J, the gap between germline ends came to 12 bases. CDR3 region: CASSPARVHNTEAFF. CDR3 DNA sequence: TGTGCCAGCTCACCAGCCCGGGTGCACAACACTGAAGCTTTCTTT.

This clone turned up a few times. The rearrangement joins TRBV7-2 to TRBJ2-3, with a tentative D call TRBD2 (6 bases). V was cut by 0 bases and J by 7 bases, with 14 bases left in between. The CDR3 loop spans 15 amino acids. CDR1 is SGHTA and CDR2 is FQGNSA in the germline V gene. The CDR3 coding sequence is TGTGCCAGCAGCTTAGCAGGACGGAGGGTGAATACGCAGTATTTT. Encoded protein: CASSLAGRRVNTQYF.

CDR3 in amino acids: CASSRLAGVYEQYV. CDR3 nucleotide sequence: TGTGCCAGCTCCAGACTAGCGGGAGTATACGAGCAGTACGTC. The chain carries TRBV6-6 and TRBJ2-7; the match to TRBD2 covers 12 bases. With 8 bases clipped from V and 4 bases from J, the junction kept 6 bases outside the gene matches. Per germline, CDR1 MNHNY and CDR2 SVGAGI (reference sequence). CDR3 length: 14 amino acids.

The chain carries TRBV1 and TRBJ2-5; TRBD2 is the table's D call, not checked against the DNA. The better agreement between TRBJ2-7 and the DNA end casts doubt on the J call. TRBV1 is a pseudogene segment. The CDR3 contains 15 residues. The CDR3 DNA follows: TGCACCAGCAGCCAACCCCGGGGGACCCACTACGAGCAGTACTTC. This encodes CTSSQPRGTHYEQYF.

This chain joins TRBV4-3 and TRBJ2-3, with D possibly called TRBD1 or TRBD2 (5 bases each). Trimming cost V 4 bases and J 1 base, with 12 bases left between them. CDR1 is LGHNA and CDR2 is YSLEER in the germline V gene. The CDR3 runs 15 residues. CDR3 protein: CASSLGDRRTDTQYF. In DNA, the CDR3 is TGCGCCAGCAGCCTCGGGGACCGGCGCACAGATACGCAGTATTTT.

This clone was seen more than once but under ten times. The same CDR3 also results from other DNA sequences found in this sample. This rearrangement joins TRBV9 to TRBJ2-1; either TRBD1 or TRBD2 may supply D (6 bases each). Germline CDR1 and CDR2: SGDLS and YYNGEE. The CDR3 spans 13 residues. With 0 bases removed from V and 10 bases from J, the gap between germline ends came to 11 bases. CDR3 amino acids: CASSVAGGNEQFF. CDR3 nucleotides: TGTGCCAGCAGCGTAGCCGGGGGCAACGAGCAGTTCTTC.

This clone was seen more than once but under ten times. The chain links TRBV5-1 to TRBJ1-1; 8 nucleotides match TRBD1. With V trimmed by 0 bases and J by 1 base, 2 bases remained unmatched. From germline, CDR1 is SGHRS and CDR2 YFSETQ. The CDR3 spans 15 residues. CDR3 DNA: TGCGCCAGCAGCTTGGATGGACAGGGGAACACTGAAGCTTTCTTT. Its protein product is CASSLDGQGNTEAFF.

The chain recombines TRBV7-2 with TRBJ2-7; D may match TRBD1 or TRBD2 (6 bases each). The CDR3 has 14 amino acids. V lost 6 bases and J 3 bases, leaving 15 bases between the germline ends. The germline V gene encodes CDR1 SGHTA and CDR2 FQGNSA. Written as DNA, the CDR3 is TGTGCCAGCAGAGCCCCGGGGGCGGACTACGAGCAGTACGTC. Its protein product is CASRAPGADYEQYV.

This clone was seen only a few times. The chain employs TRBV20-1 and TRBJ2-1; D is undetermined. The CDR3 spans 11 residues. Germline CDR1 is DFQATT and CDR2 is SNEGSKA (reference sequence). V was trimmed by 0 bases and J by 5 bases, leaving 2 bases between them. The CDR3 sequence: CSAREDNEQFF. In DNA, the CDR3 is TGCAGTGCTAGAGAAGACAATGAGCAGTTCTTC.

This chain links TRBV4-1 with TRBJ2-5; TRBD2 matches 12 bases. The germline V gene has CDR1 MGHRA and CDR2 YSYEKL. The CDR3 consists of 17 residues. V lost 4 bases and J lost 1; bases outside the gene matches: 7. CDR3 DNA sequence: TGCGCCAGCAGCCCAAGGCTAGCGGGGGGGATCCAAGAGACCCAGTACTTC. Translating it yields CASSPRLAGGIQETQYF.

This clone was seen a few times. This chain uses TRBV7-3 with TRBJ2-5; D unclear. V was cut by 6 bases and J by 4 bases, with 12 bases left in between. The CDR3 contains 13 residues. The germline CDR1 and CDR2 sequences are SGHTA and FQGTGA. CDR3: CASSTGLRETQYF. The CDR3 DNA reads as TGTGCCAGCAGTACGGGCCTGCGAGAGACCCAGTACTTC.

The CDR3 is CSVGNRQQYF. The CDR3 region has the DNA TGCAGCGTTGGGAATAGACAGCAGTACTTC. The chain joins TRBV29-1 to TRBJ2-5; TRBD1 might be the D (5 bases). Germline CDR1 is SQVTM and CDR2 is ANQGSEA. The V and J ends lost 4 bases and 11 bases respectively, with 11 bases between them. The CDR3 loop spans 10 amino acids.

The chain has TRBV27 and TRBJ1-1, with a tentative D call TRBD1 (6 bases). Trimming took 5 bases from V and 4 from J, leaving 11 bases between them. Germline V gene data show CDR1 as MNHEY and CDR2 as SMNVEV (reference sequence). The CDR3 spans 13 residues. This chain's CDR3 is CASSGDTGTEAFF. The CDR3 nucleotides read TGTGCCAGCAGTGGGGACACAGGCACTGAAGCTTTCTTT.

The chain has TRBV15 and TRBJ2-7, with D uncertain. The germline CDR1 and CDR2 sequences are LNHNV and YYDKDF (reference sequence). The CDR3 covers 12 residues. V lost 0 bases and J 8 bases, leaving 8 bases between the germline ends. The CDR3 sequence is CATSRDKLQQYF. In nucleotides, the CDR3 is TGTGCCACCAGCAGAGACAAGCTACAGCAGTACTTC.

This clone was counted only a few times. The chain employs TRBV18 and TRBJ2-3; TRBD1 matches 9 bases. The CDR3 runs 17 residues. The germline gives CDR1 KGHSH, CDR2 LQKENI. The V gene end was trimmed by 3 bases and the J gene end by 0 bases; junction bases not matched to a gene: 7. The DNA of the CDR3 is TGTGCCAGCTCACCGTTTGGTGGGACAGGGAGCACAGATACGCAGTATTTT. This gives the protein CASSPFGGTGSTDTQYF.

This clone has more than one count but fewer than ten. V is TRBV7-8 and J is TRBJ2-1; TRBD2 matches 7 bases. This CDR3 contains 15 residues. Germline V gives CDR1 SGHVS, CDR2 FQNEAQ. V was clipped by 5 bases and J by 0 bases; unmatched bases: 4. The CDR3 sequence: CASSNLAGSYNEQFF. Here the CDR3 DNA reads TGTGCCAGCAGCAACTTAGCGGGCTCCTACAATGAGCAGTTCTTC.

The table lists this clone with a few counts. The chain is built from TRBV7-3 and TRBJ2-7; no reliable D call. The V end was cut by 9 bases, the J end by 2 bases, with 8 bases between. The germline gives CDR1 SGHTA, CDR2 FQGTGA. The CDR3 contains 11 residues. CDR3 DNA: TGTGCCAGATCTCTCCCCTACGAGCAGTACGTC. This encodes CARSLPYEQYV.